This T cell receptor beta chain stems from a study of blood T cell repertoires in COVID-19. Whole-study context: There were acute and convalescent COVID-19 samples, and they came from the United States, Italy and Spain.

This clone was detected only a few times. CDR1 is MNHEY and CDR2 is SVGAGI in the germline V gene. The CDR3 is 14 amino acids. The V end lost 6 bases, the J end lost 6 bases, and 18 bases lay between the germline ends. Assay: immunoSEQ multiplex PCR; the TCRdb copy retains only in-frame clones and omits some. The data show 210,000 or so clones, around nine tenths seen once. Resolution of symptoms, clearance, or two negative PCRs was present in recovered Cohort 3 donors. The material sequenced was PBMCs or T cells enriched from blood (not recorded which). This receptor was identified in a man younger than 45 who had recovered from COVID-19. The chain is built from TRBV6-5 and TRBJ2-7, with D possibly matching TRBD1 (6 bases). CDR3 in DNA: TGTGCCAGCAGAAGTATCACAGGGAGAAGCGAGCAGTACTTC. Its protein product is CASRSITGRSEQYF.